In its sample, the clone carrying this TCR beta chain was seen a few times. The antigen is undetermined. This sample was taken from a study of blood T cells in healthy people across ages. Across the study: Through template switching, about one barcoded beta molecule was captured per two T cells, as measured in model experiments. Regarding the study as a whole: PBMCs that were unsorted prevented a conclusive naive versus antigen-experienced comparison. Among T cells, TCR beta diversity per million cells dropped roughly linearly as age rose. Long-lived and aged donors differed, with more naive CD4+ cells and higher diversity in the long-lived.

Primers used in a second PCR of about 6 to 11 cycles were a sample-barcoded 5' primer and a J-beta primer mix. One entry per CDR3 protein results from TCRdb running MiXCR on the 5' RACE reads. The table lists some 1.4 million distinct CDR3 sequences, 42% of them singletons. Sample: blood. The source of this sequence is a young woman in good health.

The chain's CDR3 is CSVGGGIADEQYF. The CDR3 coding sequence is TGCAGCGTTGGGGGCGGGATCGCCGATGAGCAGTACTTC. This chain joins TRBV29-1 and TRBJ2-5; a possible D gene is TRBD2 (6 bases). Germline CDR1 is SQVTM and CDR2 is ANQGSEA. V lost 4 bases and J lost 11, with 20 bases in between. This CDR3 spans 13 amino acids.